The source of this T cell receptor (beta chain) is a study of regulatory T cells in long-lasting Graves disease. General study results and limits: Among persistent patients, a larger number of public clonotypes were shared (around 3,000) than among newly diagnosed patients (more than 850).

As for time point: newly diagnosed GD, antithyroid drugs for less than 3 months. There was RNA extracted from PBMCs, and the TCR library was made from it. This clonotype was seen a single time. Its target is unknown. This could be a read error, since a much larger clone is one nucleotide away. CDR3 length: 14 amino acids. CDR1 is LGHDT, CDR2 YNNKEL, per germline (reference sequence). V was shortened by 2 bases and J by 7 bases, with 15 bases between the two germline ends. Libraries of TCR beta came from iRepertoire HTBI primers plus Arm-PCR of CDR3 regions. TCRdb re-derived calls from the multiplex PCR reads in MiXCR, one entry per CDR3 protein. The sample records hundreds of thousands of distinct CDR3 sequences, more than 15% being singletons. This sample was shared with a second study, whose subject was T cells in Graves' hyperthyroidism and ophthalmopathy. That study adds: The model made its ophthalmopathy prediction, and onset followed a median approximately 7 months later.

The sequencing used peripheral blood mononuclear cells (PBMCs), collected at new diagnosis, from a patient treated with antithyroid drugs. The V call is TRBV3-1, the J call TRBJ2-7; D perhaps matches TRBD2 (6 bases). The TCR was taken from a woman between 40 and 65 years old with Graves disease. For the CDR3, the DNA is TGTGCCAGCAGCCAACTCGCGGGGCCTTCAGAGCAGTACTTC. This sequence encodes CASSQLAGPSEQYF.